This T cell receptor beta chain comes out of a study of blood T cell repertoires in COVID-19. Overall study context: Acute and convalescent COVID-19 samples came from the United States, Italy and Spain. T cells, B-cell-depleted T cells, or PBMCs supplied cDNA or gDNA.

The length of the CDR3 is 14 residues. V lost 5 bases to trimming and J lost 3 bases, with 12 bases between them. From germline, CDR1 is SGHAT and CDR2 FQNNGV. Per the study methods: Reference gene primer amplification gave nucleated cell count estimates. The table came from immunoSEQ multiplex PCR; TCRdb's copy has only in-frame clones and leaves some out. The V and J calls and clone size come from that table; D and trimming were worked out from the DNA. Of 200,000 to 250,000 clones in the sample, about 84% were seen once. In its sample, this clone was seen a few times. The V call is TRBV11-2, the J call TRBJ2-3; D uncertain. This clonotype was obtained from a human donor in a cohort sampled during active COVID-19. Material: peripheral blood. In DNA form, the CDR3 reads TGTGCCAGCAGCCAACTCTTAGAAACAGATACGCAGTATTTT. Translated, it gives CASSQLLETDTQYF.